This TCR beta chain emerged from a study of T cell responses to AZD1222 COVID-19 vaccine. Study-level results: In all cases, repertoires were sampled only after the peak T cell response.

Sequencing was performed with immunoSEQ multiplex PCR; in TCRdb, only in-frame clones are kept and a portion is missing. The sample records 150,000 to 200,000 clones, around 92% being singletons. This CDR3 is 13 amino acids long. This clone was detected a few times. No antigen is known for it. The chain couples TRBV21-1 to TRBJ1-2. TRBV21-1 is a known pseudogene. Here the sequenced sample was peripheral blood, taken 28 days after the second AZD1222 dose. This sequence originates from an adult who received the AZD1222 COVID-19 vaccine. This CDR3 is CASSEVGIGGYTF. Here the CDR3 DNA reads TGTGCCAGCAGCGAGGTAGGGATCGGTGGCTACACCTTC.